A selection of T cell receptor beta chains follows, all from one sample in a study of regulatory T cells in long-lasting Graves disease. TCRdb independently ran MiXCR on the multiplex PCR reads; one entry per CDR3 protein. In the table there are hundreds of thousands of distinct CDR3 sequences, around 20% of which are singletons. The source was peripheral blood mononuclear cells (PBMCs), collected when the disease was refractory, from a patient treated with antithyroid drugs. These receptor sequences come from a female donor with Graves disease. The CDR3 runs from the conserved cysteine through the conserved F or W. The order of the fields is J gene, D gene, V gene, clone size, CDR3 DNA, CDR3 protein. The D gene is left open where the match is weak. Clone size, where shown, is once, few, many, or a class for clones that have expanded.

j_gene: TRBJ2-3; d_gene: TRBD2; v_gene: TRBV2; abundance: .; CDR3nt: TGTGCCAGCAATGAGGACACGAGACTAGCGGGACTGAGCACAGATACGCAGTATTTT; CDR3aa: CASNEDTRLAGLSTDTQYF
j_gene: TRBJ1-1; d_gene: .; v_gene: TRBV6-2/TRBV6-3; abundance: many; CDR3nt: TGCGCCAGCAGGGCCGGGGGTGGTGAAGCTTTCTTT; CDR3aa: CASRAGGGEAFF
j_gene: TRBJ2-7; d_gene: .; v_gene: TRBV2; abundance: many; CDR3nt: TGTGCCAGCAGTGAAGAGGCCATCAGCTCCTACGAGCAGTACTTC; CDR3aa: CASSEEAISSYEQYF
j_gene: TRBJ1-4; d_gene: .; v_gene: TRBV28; abundance: many; CDR3nt: TGTGCCAGCAGTCCGCGGACCCTTGCAACTAATGAAAAACTGTTTTTT; CDR3aa: CASSPRTLATNEKLFF
j_gene: TRBJ1-2; d_gene: .; v_gene: TRBV27; abundance: many; CDR3nt: TGTGCCAGCAGATCCCATGGGTCCCATGGCTACACCTTC; CDR3aa: CASRSHGSHGYTF
j_gene: TRBJ2-7; d_gene: .; v_gene: TRBV7-3; abundance: many; CDR3nt: TGTGCCAGCAGCTTAGGTCCAGCTCACTCCTACGAGCAGTACTTC; CDR3aa: CASSLGPAHSYEQYF
j_gene: TRBJ1-1; d_gene: .; v_gene: TRBV28; abundance: many; CDR3nt: TGTGCCAGCCTCCCGGAAGGGCGGAGGGCTGAAGCTTTCTTT; CDR3aa: CASLPEGRRAEAFF
j_gene: TRBJ2-4; d_gene: .; v_gene: TRBV28; abundance: many; CDR3nt: TGTGCCAGCAGTCCCAGCAGCGGGTTGGGGGCCAAAAACATTCAGTACTTC; CDR3aa: CASSPSSGLGAKNIQYF
j_gene: TRBJ1-2; d_gene: .; v_gene: TRBV6-2/TRBV6-3; abundance: .; CDR3nt: TGTGCCAGCAGTTACTCACCCACTTACGAGGGCTACACCTTC; CDR3aa: CASSYSPTYEGYTF
j_gene: TRBJ2-2; d_gene: .; v_gene: TRBV2; abundance: many; CDR3nt: TGTGCCAGCATACAGCCCGGGGAGCTGTTTTTT; CDR3aa: CASIQPGELFF
j_gene: TRBJ2-4; d_gene: .; v_gene: TRBV27; abundance: .; CDR3nt: TGTGCCAGCGCCGAGGGACCATCGTTGGTATCCAAAAACATTCAGTACTTC; CDR3aa: CASAEGPSLVSKNIQYF
j_gene: TRBJ2-7; d_gene: TRBD1; v_gene: TRBV5-1; abundance: few; CDR3nt: TGCGCCAGCAGCAGTACCCGATTCCGGGACAGGTCCTACGAGCAGTACTTC; CDR3aa: CASSSTRFRDRSYEQYF
j_gene: TRBJ2-7; d_gene: .; v_gene: TRBV27; abundance: many; CDR3nt: TGTGCCAGCAGTTTATCCCGCTCCTCCTACGAGCAGTACTTC; CDR3aa: CASSLSRSSYEQYF
j_gene: TRBJ2-2; d_gene: TRBD2; v_gene: TRBV7-6; abundance: few; CDR3nt: TGTGCCAGCAGCCCAAGCGGCCTAGCGGGGAACACCGGGGAGCTGTTTTTT; CDR3aa: CASSPSGLAGNTGELFF
j_gene: TRBJ2-5; d_gene: TRBD2; v_gene: TRBV12-3/TRBV12-4; abundance: many; CDR3nt: TGTGCCAGCAGTTTAGGGGGACTAGCGGGAGGGGGGGGGCAAGAGACCCAGTACTTC; CDR3aa: CASSLGGLAGGGGQETQYF
j_gene: TRBJ2-7; d_gene: TRBD2; v_gene: TRBV28; abundance: many; CDR3nt: TGTGCCAGCAGTGTCGATGTTAGCGGGAAACGCGAGCAGTACTTC; CDR3aa: CASSVDVSGKREQYF
j_gene: TRBJ1-1; d_gene: .; v_gene: TRBV10-2; abundance: .; CDR3nt: TGCGCCAGCAAAACAGGACTAGAAGCTTTCTTT; CDR3aa: CASKTGLEAFF
j_gene: TRBJ1-5; d_gene: .; v_gene: TRBV5-1; abundance: .; CDR3nt: TGCGCCAGCAGCTTGGGAGACCGCGACGATCAGCCCCAGCATTTT; CDR3aa: CASSLGDRDDQPQHF
j_gene: TRBJ1-2; d_gene: .; v_gene: TRBV2; abundance: many; CDR3nt: TGTGCCAGCAGTGACAGCTATGGCTACACCTTC; CDR3aa: CASSDSYGYTF
j_gene: TRBJ1-2; d_gene: .; v_gene: TRBV2; abundance: many; CDR3nt: TGTACCAGCAGTTCAGACAGCAACTATGGCTACACCTTC; CDR3aa: CTSSSDSNYGYTF
j_gene: TRBJ2-2; d_gene: .; v_gene: TRBV29-1; abundance: .; CDR3nt: TGCAGCGTTGTGGCAGGCCTTGACACCGGGGAGCTGTTTTTT; CDR3aa: CSVVAGLDTGELFF
j_gene: TRBJ2-4; d_gene: TRBD1; v_gene: TRBV28; abundance: many; CDR3nt: TGTGCCAGCAGTGACAGGGATGGATTAAACATTCAGTACTTC; CDR3aa: CASSDRDGLNIQYF
j_gene: TRBJ2-5; d_gene: .; v_gene: TRBV25-1; abundance: .; CDR3nt: TGTGCCAGCAGTGAATCAGAGGTCCAGTACTTC; CDR3aa: CASSESEVQYF
j_gene: TRBJ2-7; d_gene: TRBD1; v_gene: TRBV6-5; abundance: few; CDR3nt: TGTGCCAGCAGTTACGGGGGGACAGGTCATGGGGAGCAGTACTTC; CDR3aa: CASSYGGTGHGEQYF
j_gene: TRBJ1-1; d_gene: TRBD1; v_gene: TRBV28; abundance: many; CDR3nt: TGTGCCAGCAGTTTTATCGGGACAGGGAACACTGAAGCTTTCTTT; CDR3aa: CASSFIGTGNTEAFF
j_gene: TRBJ2-4; d_gene: TRBD2; v_gene: TRBV28; abundance: few; CDR3nt: TGTGCCAGCGGATCGGGGGGGATCCTAGCCAAAAACATTCAGTACTTC; CDR3aa: CASGSGGILAKNIQYF
j_gene: TRBJ2-7; d_gene: TRBD2; v_gene: TRBV7-2; abundance: many; CDR3nt: TGTGCCAGCAGCCGCGTCGGGGGAGCGGGAGGTTCCTACGAGCAGTACTTC; CDR3aa: CASSRVGGAGGSYEQYF
j_gene: TRBJ1-6; d_gene: .; v_gene: TRBV28; abundance: many; CDR3nt: TGTGCCAGCAGTTTATCAGGGCTAAACTCACCCCTCCACTTT; CDR3aa: CASSLSGLNSPLHF
j_gene: TRBJ2-5; d_gene: TRBD1; v_gene: TRBV10-3; abundance: .; CDR3nt: TGTGCCATCAGCCCGAGGTGGACAGGCGCTAACCAAGAGACCCAGTACTTC; CDR3aa: CAISPRWTGANQETQYF
j_gene: TRBJ2-7; d_gene: .; v_gene: TRBV5-1; abundance: few; CDR3nt: TGCGCCAGCAGCTTGGAAGCTAGGGAACCATACGAGCAGTACTTC; CDR3aa: CASSLEAREPYEQYF
j_gene: TRBJ2-7; d_gene: .; v_gene: TRBV5-1; abundance: many; CDR3nt: TGCGCCAGCAGCTTCCGAGGGGACTCTACCTACGAGCAGTACTTC; CDR3aa: CASSFRGDSTYEQYF
j_gene: TRBJ2-5; d_gene: TRBD2; v_gene: TRBV6-2/TRBV6-3; abundance: many; CDR3nt: TGTGCCAGCTCCGGCGCGGGGGGAGAGACCCAGTACTTC; CDR3aa: CASSGAGGETQYF
j_gene: TRBJ2-5; d_gene: TRBD1; v_gene: TRBV7-7; abundance: many; CDR3nt: TGTGCCAGCAGCTTCGGGGGACAGGGGGTAGAGACCCAGTACTTC; CDR3aa: CASSFGGQGVETQYF
j_gene: TRBJ1-5; d_gene: .; v_gene: TRBV11-2; abundance: .; CDR3nt: TGTGCCAGCAGCCAAGATAAGGGCAATCAGCCCCAGCATTTT; CDR3aa: CASSQDKGNQPQHF
j_gene: TRBJ1-4; d_gene: .; v_gene: TRBV12-3/TRBV12-4; abundance: many; CDR3nt: TGTGCCAGCAGTTTAGTTGGACAGATTAATGAAAAACTGTTTTTT; CDR3aa: CASSLVGQINEKLFF
j_gene: TRBJ2-3; d_gene: TRBD2; v_gene: TRBV12-3/TRBV12-4; abundance: .; CDR3nt: TGTGCCAGCAGTACTAGCGGGAGACGGGCAGATACGCAGTATTTT; CDR3aa: CASSTSGRRADTQYF
j_gene: TRBJ1-1; d_gene: TRBD1; v_gene: TRBV6-5; abundance: many; CDR3nt: TGTGCCAGCAGTTACTCTCGGACAGGGGTGAACACTGAAGCTTTCTTT; CDR3aa: CASSYSRTGVNTEAFF
j_gene: TRBJ2-3; d_gene: TRBD1; v_gene: TRBV12-3/TRBV12-4; abundance: .; CDR3nt: TGTGCCAGCGGAAGGACAGGGCGCACAGATACGCAGTATTTT; CDR3aa: CASGRTGRTDTQYF
j_gene: TRBJ2-7; d_gene: .; v_gene: TRBV5-1; abundance: .; CDR3nt: TGCGCCAGCAGTGGGGGGCCAGGCGCGTCCTACGAGCAGTACTTC; CDR3aa: CASSGGPGASYEQYF
j_gene: TRBJ2-7; d_gene: TRBD1; v_gene: TRBV7-3; abundance: .; CDR3nt: TGTGCCAGCAGCTTGGGCTCAGAGACAGGGGCCGTGGACTCGTGCGAGCAGTACTTC; CDR3aa: CASSLGSETGAVDSCEQYF
j_gene: TRBJ2-4; d_gene: TRBD1; v_gene: TRBV6-1; abundance: .; CDR3nt: TGTGCCAGCACTAACAGGGGGCTCGGAAACATTCAGTACTTC; CDR3aa: CASTNRGLGNIQYF
j_gene: TRBJ2-5; d_gene: TRBD2; v_gene: TRBV20-1; abundance: .; CDR3nt: TGCAGTGCGATAGGACTAGCGGTGGGGTATAGGGAGACCCAGTACTTC; CDR3aa: CSAIGLAVGYRETQYF
j_gene: TRBJ1-4; d_gene: TRBD1; v_gene: TRBV28; abundance: many; CDR3nt: TGTGCCAGCAGTTTACAGGGGGCTAATGAAAAACTGTTTTTT; CDR3aa: CASSLQGANEKLFF
j_gene: TRBJ2-5; d_gene: .; v_gene: TRBV20-1; abundance: few; CDR3nt: TGCAGTGCTAGAGACCCACGGCAGGGTACAGAGACCCAGTACTTC; CDR3aa: CSARDPRQGTETQYF
j_gene: TRBJ1-2; d_gene: TRBD1; v_gene: TRBV5-6; abundance: many; CDR3nt: TGTGCCAGCAGCAGCGACAGGGGCATCGGCTACACCTTC; CDR3aa: CASSSDRGIGYTF
j_gene: TRBJ1-3; d_gene: TRBD1; v_gene: TRBV7-2; abundance: many; CDR3nt: TGTGCCAGCAGCAAGAATCGACAGGGGATCTCTGGAAACACCATATATTTT; CDR3aa: CASSKNRQGISGNTIYF
j_gene: TRBJ2-5; d_gene: TRBD2; v_gene: TRBV20-1; abundance: few; CDR3nt: TGCAGTGCTAGAGTGAGGACTAGCGGCTTATTAAAACTTTCGTACCAAGAGACCCAGTACTTC; CDR3aa: CSARVRTSGLLKLSYQETQYF
j_gene: TRBJ1-2; d_gene: .; v_gene: TRBV12-3/TRBV12-4; abundance: many; CDR3nt: TGTGCCAGCAGTTTCAGCCGGGGAGGCGAGGTTGGCTACACCTTC; CDR3aa: CASSFSRGGEVGYTF
j_gene: TRBJ1-2; d_gene: TRBD1; v_gene: TRBV20-1; abundance: few; CDR3nt: TGCAGTGCTAGTCCACGGGGACAGGGCGCTGGGGGCTACACCTTC; CDR3aa: CSASPRGQGAGGYTF
j_gene: TRBJ1-3; d_gene: .; v_gene: TRBV5-6; abundance: .; CDR3nt: TGTGCCAGCAGCAAGACTACTGGAAACACCATATATTTT; CDR3aa: CASSKTTGNTIYF